A selection of T cell receptor beta chains follows, all from one sample in a study of radiotherapy plus CTLA-4 blockade in lung cancer. Assay used: immunoSEQ multiplex PCR; TCRdb lists only in-frame clones, some missing. The sample lists more than 90,000 clones, around 84% occurring once. The sequences come from peripheral blood, collected from a patient treated with radiotherapy plus ipilimumab. All receptors derive from a human donor with non-small cell lung cancer that progressed on radiotherapy plus ipilimumab. Some clones in this sample may be carry-over from other donors' samples. The CDR3 runs from the conserved cysteine through the conserved F or W. D genes are given only for firm matches. The size entry is marked missing in some rows and otherwise reads once, few, many or a size class.

. | TRBJ1-1 | once | TRBV5-4 | 14 | TGTGCCAGCAGTCAGAGATCGGGGGGCACTGAAGCTTTCTTT | CASSQRSGGTEAFF
TRBD2 | TRBJ2-5 | . | TRBV7-7 | 17 | TGTGCTAGCAGCCCACAAATACTAGCGGGGGGACAAGAGACCCAGTACTTC | CASSPQILAGGQETQYF
. | TRBJ1-6 | . | TRBV6-1 | 14 | TGTGCCAGCAGATCGACAGAGAGGCGTTCACCCCTCCACTTT | CASRSTERRSPLHF
. | TRBJ1-5 | . | TRBV5-6 | 13 | TGTGCCAGCAGCTTGGCTGGGTGGCAGCCCCAGCATTTT | CASSLAGWQPQHF
. | TRBJ1-5 | . | TRBV7-2 | 14 | TGTGCCAGCAGCTCGCAAACTGGGGATCAGCCCCAGCATTTT | CASSSQTGDQPQHF
. | TRBJ2-4 | . | TRBV28 | 17 | TGTGCCAGCAAGGGTGTTGCGACCGTTATAGCCAAAAACATTCAGTACTTC | CASKGVATVIAKNIQYF
TRBD1 | TRBJ2-1 | . | TRBV6-5 | 14 | TGTGCCAGCAATACCGGGACAGGGGGTAGAGAGCAGTTCTTC | CASNTGTGGREQFF
. | TRBJ1-1 | . | TRBV7-9 | 13 | TGTGCCAGCAGCCTTGACACCTACACTGAAGCTTTCTTT | CASSLDTYTEAFF
. | TRBJ2-3 | . | TRBV7-3 | 13 | TGTGCCAGCAGCAGAGGAGCAGGAGATACGCAGTATTTT | CASSRGAGDTQYF
TRBD1 | TRBJ2-7 | . | TRBV5-1 | 14 | TGCGCCAGCAGCTCAGGGACAGGGGAATACGAGCAGTACTTC | CASSSGTGEYEQYF
. | TRBJ2-3 | . | TRBV29-1 | 16 | TGCAGCGTTGTTCTGGGAGGAGGGGGGGGTACAGATACGCAGTATTTT | CSVVLGGGGGTDTQYF
. | TRBJ1-3 | . | TRBV7-8 | 17 | TGTGCCAGCAGCCCCCGGGGGGGGTTCGTTTCTGGAAACACCATATATTTT | CASSPRGGFVSGNTIYF
TRBD1 | TRBJ2-2 | . | TRBV25-1 | 16 | TGTGCCAGCAGTGAGGCCGGGACAGGGCGGACCGGGGAGCTGTTTTTT | CASSEAGTGRTGELFF
. | TRBJ1-1 | few | TRBV4-1 | 16 | TGCGCCAGCAGCCAAGGGGGGGCAAACAGAAACACTGAAGCTTTCTTT | CASSQGGANRNTEAFF
. | TRBJ1-5 | . | TRBV15 | 12 | TGTGCCACCAGCAGAGGCGAAGCGCCCCAGCATTTT | CATSRGEAPQHF
TRBD2 | TRBJ2-2 | . | TRBV6-4 | 18 | TGTGCCAGCAGTACCGAAGGACTAGCGGGGGGGCCCACCGGGGAGCTGTTTTTT | CASSTEGLAGGPTGELFF
TRBD1 | TRBJ1-1 | . | TRBV6-1 | 14 | TGTGCCAGCAGGATAGACAGGGCGAACACTGAAGCTTTCTTT | CASRIDRANTEAFF
. | TRBJ1-1 | . | TRBV11-1 | 13 | TGTGCCAGCAGCATCACCAGGGGCACTGAAGCTTTCTTT | CASSITRGTEAFF
. | TRBJ2-7 | . | TRBV28 | 14 | TGTGCCAGCAGTTTACGGCAGGATGGTCCTAATCGGTACTTC | CASSLRQDGPNRYF
. | TRBJ1-3 | . | TRBV6-5 | 15 | TGTGCCAGCAGTTTTACAGGGAGCTCTGGAAACACCATATATTTT | CASSFTGSSGNTIYF
. | TRBJ2-3 | . | TRBV9 | 14 | TGTGCCAGCAGCGTAGTGCCGGGCACAGATACGCAGTATTTT | CASSVVPGTDTQYF
. | TRBJ2-2 | . | TRBV7-9 | 17 | TGTGCCAGCAGCCCCCGGACAGACTATTCGAACACCGGGGAGCTGTTTTTT | CASSPRTDYSNTGELFF